This is a list of T cell receptor beta chains from one sample in a study of blood T cell repertoires in COVID-19. The repertoire was sequenced with immunoSEQ multiplex PCR; TCRdb's copy has only in-frame clones and lacks some. The sample includes about 75,000 clones, 79% of them seen just once. What was sequenced was peripheral blood. The receptor source for this set is a woman older than 75 with active or convalescent COVID-19. CDR3s include the opening cysteine and the closing phenylalanine or tryptophan. A D gene is named only where the DNA matches it firmly. The size of a clone is reported for some rows only, either as once, few or many, or as a class for expanded clones.

J gene: TRBJ2-3; V gene: TRBV5-1; clone size: NA; D gene: NA; CDR3 protein: CASSTASSGDTQYF; CDR3 DNA: TGCGCCAGCAGCACGGCTAGCTCCGGAGATACGCAGTATTTT
J gene: TRBJ2-7; V gene: TRBV9; clone size: NA; D gene: TRBD1; CDR3 protein: CASSVARDRGTYEQYF; CDR3 DNA: TGTGCCAGCAGCGTAGCGAGGGACAGGGGAACCTACGAGCAGTACTTC
J gene: TRBJ1-1; V gene: TRBV7-9; clone size: few; D gene: NA; CDR3 protein: CASSGEGAFF; CDR3 DNA: TGTGCCAGCAGCGGGGAGGGAGCTTTCTTT
J gene: TRBJ2-1; V gene: TRBV7-3; clone size: few; D gene: NA; CDR3 protein: CASSLLGGAYNEQFF; CDR3 DNA: TGTGCCAGCAGCTTATTGGGCGGGGCCTACAATGAGCAGTTCTTC
J gene: TRBJ2-2; V gene: TRBV11-3; clone size: NA; D gene: NA; CDR3 protein: CASSLERGRNTGELFF; CDR3 DNA: TGTGCCAGCAGCTTAGAGCGGGGGCGGAACACCGGGGAGCTGTTTTTT
J gene: TRBJ1-5; V gene: TRBV6-5; clone size: NA; D gene: NA; CDR3 protein: CASSYYGRGRDQPQHF; CDR3 DNA: TGTGCCAGCAGTTATTATGGCAGGGGTCGTGATCAGCCCCAGCATTTT
J gene: TRBJ1-6; V gene: TRBV19; clone size: few; D gene: TRBD1; CDR3 protein: CASNRPGQGFSPLHF; CDR3 DNA: TGTGCCAGTAACCGGCCGGGACAGGGTTTCTCACCCCTCCACTTT
J gene: TRBJ1-4; V gene: TRBV21-1; clone size: NA; D gene: NA; CDR3 protein: CASSTGQGTTNEKLFF; CDR3 DNA: TGTGCCAGCAGCACTGGACAGGGAACAACTAATGAAAAACTGTTTTTT
J gene: TRBJ2-1; V gene: TRBV9; clone size: NA; D gene: TRBD2; CDR3 protein: CASSVRGVYNEQFF; CDR3 DNA: TGTGCCAGCAGCGTACGGGGGGTCTACAATGAGCAGTTCTTC
J gene: TRBJ1-5; V gene: TRBV19; clone size: NA; D gene: NA; CDR3 protein: CASSYGTLYFQPQHF; CDR3 DNA: TGTGCCAGTAGCTACGGGACACTATATTTCCAGCCCCAGCATTTT
J gene: TRBJ1-5; V gene: TRBV7-8; clone size: NA; D gene: TRBD1; CDR3 protein: CASSLSVFGTGTNQPQHF; CDR3 DNA: TGTGCCAGCAGCTTGTCGGTATTCGGGACAGGGACAAATCAGCCCCAGCATTTT
J gene: TRBJ1-6; V gene: TRBV3-1/TRBV3-2; clone size: few; D gene: NA; CDR3 protein: CASSQGIENSSPLHF; CDR3 DNA: TGTGCCAGCAGCCAGGGTATTGAGAACAGCTCACCCCTCCACTTT
J gene: TRBJ2-7; V gene: TRBV27; clone size: NA; D gene: NA; CDR3 protein: CASSSGLEQYF; CDR3 DNA: TGTGCCAGCAGTTCCGGTCTCGAGCAGTACTTC
J gene: TRBJ1-5; V gene: TRBV30; clone size: few; D gene: NA; CDR3 protein: CAWTLGSLQPQHF; CDR3 DNA: TGTGCCTGGACGTTGGGCAGCCTTCAGCCCCAGCATTTT
J gene: TRBJ2-7; V gene: TRBV19; clone size: NA; D gene: TRBD2; CDR3 protein: CAVGGTSNSYEQYF; CDR3 DNA: TGTGCTGTAGGGGGGACTAGCAATTCCTACGAGCAGTACTTC
J gene: TRBJ2-1; V gene: TRBV11-2; clone size: NA; D gene: NA; CDR3 protein: CASSSGLFNEQFF; CDR3 DNA: TGTGCCAGCAGCTCGGGACTGTTCAATGAGCAGTTCTTC
J gene: TRBJ2-7; V gene: TRBV4-2; clone size: NA; D gene: TRBD2; CDR3 protein: CASSTRLAGVGEQYF; CDR3 DNA: TGTGCCAGCAGCACCCGACTAGCGGGAGTGGGTGAGCAGTACTTC
J gene: TRBJ1-1; V gene: TRBV7-9; clone size: NA; D gene: NA; CDR3 protein: CASSYTYRDAEAFF; CDR3 DNA: TGTGCCAGCAGCTATACTTACAGGGACGCTGAAGCTTTCTTT
J gene: TRBJ2-2; V gene: TRBV7-7; clone size: NA; D gene: NA; CDR3 protein: CASSLTGNGELFF; CDR3 DNA: TGTGCCAGCAGCCTCACGGGGAACGGGGAGCTGTTTTTT
J gene: TRBJ2-7; V gene: TRBV13; clone size: NA; D gene: NA; CDR3 protein: CASSPPGVNVVGYEQYF; CDR3 DNA: TGTGCCAGCAGCCCCCCGGGGGTCAATGTGGTGGGGTACGAGCAGTACTTC
J gene: TRBJ1-5; V gene: TRBV6-5; clone size: NA; D gene: NA; CDR3 protein: CASRWGPYSNQPQHF; CDR3 DNA: TGTGCCAGCAGGTGGGGGCCGTATAGCAATCAGCCCCAGCATTTT
J gene: TRBJ1-3; V gene: TRBV7-8; clone size: NA; D gene: TRBD1; CDR3 protein: CASSFRGLAGNTIYF; CDR3 DNA: TGTGCCAGCAGCTTCAGGGGGCTTGCTGGAAACACCATATATTTT
J gene: TRBJ2-1; V gene: TRBV9; clone size: NA; D gene: NA; CDR3 protein: CASSATGSSYNEQFF; CDR3 DNA: TGTGCCAGCAGCGCTACAGGAAGCTCCTACAATGAGCAGTTCTTC
J gene: TRBJ2-7; V gene: TRBV5-1; clone size: few; D gene: NA; CDR3 protein: CASSSGQIAYEQYF; CDR3 DNA: TGCGCCAGCAGCTCCGGACAGATAGCCTACGAGCAGTACTTC
J gene: TRBJ2-1; V gene: TRBV6-2/TRBV6-3; clone size: NA; D gene: TRBD2; CDR3 protein: CASSRASGRDEQFF; CDR3 DNA: TGTGCCAGCAGTCGGGCTAGCGGTCGGGATGAGCAGTTCTTC
J gene: TRBJ1-1; V gene: TRBV7-9; clone size: NA; D gene: NA; CDR3 protein: CASRDRMRDTEAFF; CDR3 DNA: TGTGCCAGCAGGGATAGAATGAGGGACACTGAAGCTTTCTTT
J gene: TRBJ1-5; V gene: TRBV6-6; clone size: few; D gene: NA; CDR3 protein: CASSYQGPQPQHF; CDR3 DNA: TGTGCCAGCAGTTATCAGGGTCCTCAGCCCCAGCATTTT
J gene: TRBJ2-5; V gene: TRBV7-9; clone size: NA; D gene: NA; CDR3 protein: CASSSNREGTQYF; CDR3 DNA: TGTGCCAGCAGCTCCAACAGGGAAGGGACCCAGTACTTC
J gene: TRBJ1-2; V gene: TRBV7-2; clone size: NA; D gene: NA; CDR3 protein: CASSITGGGGYTF; CDR3 DNA: TGTGCCAGCAGCATAACAGGAGGAGGGGGCTACACCTTC
J gene: TRBJ2-7; V gene: TRBV6-5; clone size: NA; D gene: TRBD1; CDR3 protein: CASRSTGGPYEQYF; CDR3 DNA: TGTGCCAGCAGATCGACAGGGGGACCCTACGAGCAGTACTTC
J gene: TRBJ2-3; V gene: TRBV5-6; clone size: NA; D gene: NA; CDR3 protein: CASSFQKSTDTQYF; CDR3 DNA: TGTGCCAGCAGCTTCCAGAAGTCCACAGATACGCAGTATTTT
J gene: TRBJ1-1; V gene: TRBV4-1; clone size: NA; D gene: NA; CDR3 protein: CASSQESVNTEAFF; CDR3 DNA: TGCGCCAGCAGCCAAGAGTCGGTGAACACTGAAGCTTTCTTT
J gene: TRBJ2-7; V gene: TRBV30; clone size: once; D gene: NA; CDR3 protein: CALGGEIYEQYF; CDR3 DNA: TGTGCCTTGGGCGGGGAGATATACGAGCAGTACTTC
J gene: TRBJ2-7; V gene: TRBV4-3; clone size: NA; D gene: TRBD2; CDR3 protein: CASSQELAGGSFEQYF; CDR3 DNA: TGCGCCAGCAGCCAAGAGCTAGCGGGAGGGTCGTTCGAGCAGTACTTC
J gene: TRBJ2-3; V gene: TRBV4-2; clone size: NA; D gene: TRBD2; CDR3 protein: CASSQELGLGAGGDTQYF; CDR3 DNA: TGTGCCAGCAGCCAAGAACTAGGACTGGGAGCGGGAGGAGATACGCAGTATTTT
J gene: TRBJ2-1; V gene: TRBV25-1; clone size: NA; D gene: TRBD2; CDR3 protein: CASGLALEQFF; CDR3 DNA: TGTGCCTCCGGACTAGCCCTTGAGCAGTTCTTC
J gene: TRBJ2-7; V gene: TRBV5-6; clone size: NA; D gene: TRBD1; CDR3 protein: CASSLDWTGGFYEQYF; CDR3 DNA: TGTGCCAGCAGCTTGGACTGGACAGGGGGATTCTACGAGCAGTACTTC
J gene: TRBJ2-7; V gene: TRBV10-2; clone size: NA; D gene: TRBD1; CDR3 protein: CASSGGTGGHSYEQYF; CDR3 DNA: TGCGCCAGCAGTGGAGGGACAGGGGGCCACTCCTACGAGCAGTACTTC
J gene: TRBJ2-7; V gene: TRBV19; clone size: once; D gene: NA; CDR3 protein: CASSITTGNEQYF; CDR3 DNA: TGTGCCAGTAGTATAACCACAGGGAACGAGCAGTACTTC
J gene: TRBJ1-2; V gene: TRBV3-1/TRBV3-2; clone size: NA; D gene: TRBD1; CDR3 protein: CASSRTGDGYTF; CDR3 DNA: TGTGCCAGCAGTCGAACAGGGGATGGCTACACCTTC
J gene: TRBJ2-3; V gene: TRBV4-1; clone size: NA; D gene: TRBD1; CDR3 protein: CASSQARGQGLSTDTQYF; CDR3 DNA: TGCGCCAGCAGCCAAGCAAGGGGACAGGGACTAAGCACAGATACGCAGTATTTT
J gene: TRBJ2-1; V gene: TRBV9; clone size: NA; D gene: TRBD2; CDR3 protein: CASSVKSAGVRHEQFF; CDR3 DNA: TGTGCCAGCAGCGTAAAATCAGCGGGAGTTCGTCATGAGCAGTTCTTC
J gene: TRBJ2-5; V gene: TRBV5-1; clone size: NA; D gene: TRBD1; CDR3 protein: CASSPQGKVETQYF; CDR3 DNA: TGCGCCAGCAGCCCACAGGGGAAAGTGGAGACCCAGTACTTC
J gene: TRBJ2-5; V gene: TRBV29-1; clone size: NA; D gene: TRBD1; CDR3 protein: CSVSRTGWGVETQYF; CDR3 DNA: TGCAGCGTCTCCCGGACAGGGTGGGGTGTAGAGACCCAGTACTTC
J gene: TRBJ2-7; V gene: TRBV7-6; clone size: NA; D gene: TRBD1; CDR3 protein: CASSPGTGGYEQYF; CDR3 DNA: TGTGCCAGCAGCCCCGGGACAGGGGGCTACGAGCAGTACTTC